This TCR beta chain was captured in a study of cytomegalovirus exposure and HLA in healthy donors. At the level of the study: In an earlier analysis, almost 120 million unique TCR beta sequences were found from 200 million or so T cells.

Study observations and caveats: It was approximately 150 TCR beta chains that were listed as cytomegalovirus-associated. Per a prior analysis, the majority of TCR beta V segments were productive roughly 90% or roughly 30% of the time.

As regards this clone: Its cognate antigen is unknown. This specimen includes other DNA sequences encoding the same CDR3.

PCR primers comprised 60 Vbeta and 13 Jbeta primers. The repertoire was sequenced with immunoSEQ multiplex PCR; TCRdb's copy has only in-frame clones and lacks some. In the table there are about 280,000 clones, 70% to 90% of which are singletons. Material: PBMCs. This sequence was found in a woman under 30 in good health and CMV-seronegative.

CDR3 protein: CASSLGGGSYNEQFF. The CDR3 bases are TGTGCCAGCAGCTTAGGCGGGGGGTCCTACAATGAGCAGTTCTTC. The genes are TRBV5-4 and TRBJ2-1; 8 bases are a match to TRBD2. V gave up 2 bases and J gave up 1 base; unmatched junction bases: 2. From germline, CDR1 is SGHNT and CDR2 YYREEE (reference sequence). The CDR3 runs to 15 residues.